This TCR beta chain derives from a study of CD8+ T cells in alopecia areata (dated by TCRdb to between 2018 and 2020). Some background on the complete study: The treated patients took part in an open-label pilot trial in which moderate-to-severe alopecia areata was treated with oral tofacitinib at 5 to 10 mg twice daily. Scalp tissue and sorted CD4+ and CD8+ peripheral blood T cells from patchy and totalis/universalis alopecia areata patients and from healthy controls were covered by human TCRbeta sequencing. Patients on tofacitinib were biopsied at baseline and after 4 and 24 weeks of treatment, and several of the patients also had a later scalp biopsy. High-throughput TCRbeta sequencing was used to examine T cell clonal expansion in alopecia areata in both the C3H/HeJ mouse model and human patients. immunoSEQ multiplex PCR using 35 Vbeta forward primers and 13 Jbeta reverse primers was used to amplify TCRbeta CDR3 regions. RNA came from the PAXgene miRNA kit for fixed scalp, the miRNeasy kit for PBMCs, and the RNeasy kit for mouse skin. Patients stayed on tofacitinib for 6 to 18 months and then had 6 months of follow-up off drug so that delayed response and recurrence could be assessed. In treated patients, disease severity was measured using the SALT score, which gives the percentage of scalp surface area affected. Scalp clonality was compared among normal scalp (n=4), patchy alopecia areata scalp (n=8), and alopecia totalis/universalis scalp (n=8). Beyond this particular receptor, the publication reports: Tofacitinib significantly decreased scalp clonality and the number of expanded CD8+ clones among the top 100 scalp clones. Many expanded lesional clones were found to persist in scalp and blood during tofacitinib treatment, and relapse after treatment cessation may be partly explained by this persistence. The treated cohort was small, with a single nonresponder, so links between baseline CD8+ expansion and response need larger studies. Compared with normal scalp, lesional scalp had higher clonality and more expanded CD8+ clones, particularly in alopecia totalis/universalis, a pattern that suggests antigenic drive. Shared TCR sequences between patients were less evident than in mice, which may be partly attributable to HLA diversity in the patient population. Unlike mouse skin, which is dominated by gammadelta T cells, normal human skin has resident alphabeta T cells that are also sequenced, and this complicates analysis of the scalp TCR repertoire.

CDR1 is given as DFQATT and CDR2 as SNEGSKA, both from the germline V gene (reference sequence). Inclusive of the bounding cysteine and phenylalanine, the CDR3 is 11 residues long. Only the CDR3 portion is preserved as DNA: 33 bases, with reading frame beginning at the first base. V drops 3 bases and J drops 9 bases, leaving 12 bases in between. The time point label, read with the paper, signifies: around 22 weeks on oral tofacitinib. The treatment or condition label for this specimen denotes: oral pan-JAK inhibitor, 5-10 mg twice daily. From alopecia areata patients, peripheral blood was collected along with lesional scalp punch biopsies. PBMCs were isolated by density centrifugation and stained for CD3, CD4 and CD8, and CD4+ and CD8+ T cells were sorted on a FACSAria. This clone has a handful of counts. Its antigen is not yet known. No much larger clonotype is one base removed from it; base qualities were not supplied.

The library was generated by the immunoSEQ multiplex PCR assay. RNA was extracted from all samples and reverse transcribed into cDNA as template for TCR sequencing. First-strand cDNA was synthesized using SuperScript III with a 2:1 mix of oligo-dT and random hexamers. A synthetic immune receptor repertoire was used to gauge amplification bias, and whatever bias remained was removed computationally. On the authors' methods: Raw reads were preprocessed to remove errors, and CDR3 was defined according to IMGT conventions as the region from the conserved cysteine to phenylalanine. Clonality was computed as 1 minus the Shannon entropy, with the entropy normalized by log2 of the number of productive unique TCRs. Scalp TCRbeta sequences were cross-referenced with sorted blood CD4 and CD8 repertoires so that the CD4 or CD8 identity of scalp clones could be inferred. Entries here come from immuneACCESS through TCRdb and include only in-frame sequences with V and J called. Some clones fail to appear in such tables; in the studies checked, an unresolved V gene covers under half of the shortfall, and the cause of the remainder is unknown. V and J calls and clone size are copied from that table; D and trimming were computed from the DNA. Across this sample there are approximately 180,000 clones, with 60% seen only once. Just over 1% of the sample is taken by the ten largest.

This TCR came from a human donor with alopecia areata. Recombination joined TRBV20-1 with TRBJ2-7; matching of 5 bases hints at TRBD1 as the D gene. The material was CD4+ T cells sorted from blood, obtained at week 24, from a patient treated with tofacitinib. The CDR3 is CSARGQEGQYF. The DNA reads as follows: TGCAGTGCTAGGGGGCAGGAAGGGCAGTACTTC.